The 32 T cell receptor beta chains given below trace back to one sample, sequenced in a study of Ad26.COV2.S vaccination and SARS-CoV-2 variants. Some clones are missing from TCRdb's copy, which holds only in-frame ones; the method was immunoSEQ multiplex PCR. Of some 460,000 clones in the sample, roughly nine tenths were seen once. Noted treatment: 19 received Ad26.COV2.S at low or high dose, single or two shots; about 5 received placebo; per-sample allocation not given. Sampling was done on day 63 after the first vaccine or placebo injection. Sequenced here: peripheral blood, sampled in a trial of Ad26.COV2.S vaccine versus placebo. The receptors come from a person aged 18 to 65 who received the Ad26.COV2.S COVID-19 vaccine or a placebo.

Regarding this clone: The identical CDR3 is also encoded by other nucleotide sequences in the sample. This rearrangement joins TRBV19 to TRBJ2-1; D call uncertain. Trimming removed 2 bases at V and 3 bases at J, with 5 bases between. Germline V gene data show CDR1 as LNHDA and CDR2 as SQIVND (reference sequence). The CDR3 runs 13 residues. The CDR3 reads CASSIFLYNEQFF. The CDR3 DNA is TGTGCCAGTAGTATATTCCTCTACAATGAGCAGTTCTTC.

V and J are TRBV7-2 and TRBJ2-3; 11 bases are a match to TRBD2. CDR1 and CDR2 (germline): SGHTA, FQGNSA. This CDR3 region has 16 residues. Trimming removed 5 bases from V and 2 bases from J; junction bases left unmatched: 6. CDR3: CASSPGTSGYTDTQYF. Here the CDR3 DNA reads TGTGCCAGCAGCCCTGGGACTAGCGGATACACAGATACGCAGTATTTT.

This chain connects TRBV4-2 to TRBJ2-3; D gene unclear. CDR3 length: 15 residues. Germline CDR1 is LGHNA and CDR2 is YNFKEQ. Trimming pared 0 bases from V and 2 bases from J, leaving 9 bases between. CDR3 in DNA: TGTGCCAGCAGCCAAGATAACCAGTTCACAGATACGCAGTATTTT. It codes for CASSQDNQFTDTQYF.

The V gene is TRBV7-8, the J gene TRBJ1-1, with no clear D. V dropped 5 bases and J dropped 1 base, with 11 bases sitting between them. This CDR3 is built from 14 residues. Germline lookup yields CDR1 SGHVS and CDR2 FQNEAQ. This CDR3 reads CASSGLLRNTEAFF. The CDR3 nucleotides read TGTGCCAGCAGCGGACTTCTGAGGAACACTGAAGCTTTCTTT.

This clone appeared a single time. The gene calls are TRBV2 and TRBJ2-3; maybe TRBD1 (5 bases). CDR3 size: 14 residues. The ends were cut back, 8 bases at V and 1 base at J, with 13 bases in the middle. In germline, CDR1 is SNHLY, CDR2 FYNNEI. The CDR3 region is CASVSLGGTDTQYF. The CDR3 DNA sequence: TGTGCCAGCGTCTCGTTAGGGGGCACAGATACGCAGTATTTT.

In this sample, this clone turned up once. The chain uses TRBV19 and TRBJ1-3; unclear D gene. CDR3 length: 14 residues. From germline, CDR1 is LNHDA and CDR2 SQIVND (reference sequence). Trimming took 7 bases from V and 0 from J, leaving 10 bases between them. CDR3 amino acids: CASTWGSSGNTIYF. The CDR3 DNA is TGTGCCAGTACCTGGGGAAGCTCTGGAAACACCATATATTTT.

As DNA, the CDR3 is TGTGCCAGCAGCCGGGACGGACTATTGAACACTGAAGCTTTCTTT. Protein: CASSRDGLLNTEAFF. J is TRBJ1-1 and V is TRBV6-5; tentatively, D is TRBD1 (5 bases). Germline assignment: CDR1 MNHEY and CDR2 SVGAGI. Trimming shortened V by 6 bases and J by 0 bases, and 14 bases separated the two germline ends. This CDR3 comprises 15 residues.

The V call is TRBV5-1, the J call TRBJ2-7; no definite D call. With 2 bases removed from V and 2 bases from J, the gap between germline ends came to 5 bases. Germline-derived CDR1 and CDR2 are SGHRS and YFSETQ. This CDR3 has 12 residues. The CDR3, as DNA: TGCGCCAGCAGCTTAAATCCCTACGAGCAGTACTTC. The encoded protein is CASSLNPYEQYF.

The V gene is TRBV3-1 (or the pseudogene TRBV3-2), the J gene TRBJ1-4; D not certain. Per germline, CDR1 LGHDT and CDR2 YNNKEL (reference sequence). This CDR3 region has 15 residues. Deletions cut 0 bases from V and 8 bases from J, with 13 bases between. The CDR3 bases are TGTGCCAGCAGCCAAGATCAGACGCGGAGAGAAAAACTGTTTTTT. It is translated as CASSQDQTRREKLFF.

In this sample, this clone turned up once. This sample includes further DNA sequences coding for the same CDR3. V is TRBV18 and J is TRBJ1-1, with D unresolved. The germline V and J ends were trimmed by 4 bases and 0 bases, with 9 bases remaining between them. The CDR3 totals 14 residues. CDR1 KGHSH and CDR2 LQKENI come from the germline V gene. For the CDR3, the DNA is TGTGCCAGCTCACTGACGGGGATGAACACTGAAGCTTTCTTT. Its protein is CASSLTGMNTEAFF.

This chain links TRBV6-5 with TRBJ2-2; the D is unclear. The CDR3 is made up of 15 amino acids. Germline-derived CDR1 and CDR2 are MNHEY and SVGAGI. V lost 1 base and J 13 bases, leaving 19 bases between the germline ends. CDR3 protein: CASSYLSGRKRRLFF. For the CDR3, the DNA is TGTGCCAGCAGTTACTTATCCGGGCGCAAAAGGAGGCTGTTTTTT.

The chain has TRBV7-2 and TRBJ1-1; D remains unclear. Germline V gene sequence: CDR1 SGHTA, CDR2 FQGNSA. The CDR3 has 11 amino acids. Trimming pared 3 bases from V and 5 bases from J, leaving 4 bases between. CDR3 protein: CASSLRTEAFF. Here the CDR3 DNA reads TGTGCCAGCAGCTTGAGGACTGAAGCTTTCTTT.

The CDR3 DNA sequence: TGTGCCAGCAGCTTTGGGACAGAACCAGTACGATACGAGCAGTACTTC. As protein: CASSFGTEPVRYEQYF. The rearrangement joins TRBV5-4 to TRBJ2-7; TRBD1 matches at 7 bases. Germline loops: CDR1 SGHNT, CDR2 YYREEE (reference sequence). This CDR3 contains 16 residues. V was clipped by 2 bases and J by 4 bases; unmatched bases: 12.

The CDR3 sequence is CASSEFLRPNEQFF. CDR3 DNA: TGTGCCAGCAGTGAATTCCTCCGGCCCAATGAGCAGTTCTTC. The gene calls are TRBV25-1 and TRBJ2-1; D not resolved. CDR3 length: 14 amino acids. CDR1 and CDR2 from the germline V gene are MGHDK and SYGVNS. The germline V and J ends were trimmed by 1 base and 6 bases, with 10 bases remaining between them.

The rearrangement joins TRBV7-9 to TRBJ2-1; TRBD2 agrees at 9 bases. V lost 5 bases, J lost 3 bases, and 5 bases stayed unmatched. This CDR3 is 15 amino acids long. Germline V CDR1 and CDR2: SEHNR, FQNEAQ (reference sequence). In nucleotides, the CDR3 is TGTGCCAGCAGCCGGATAGCGGGAGTCTACAATGAGCAGTTCTTC. Its translation is CASSRIAGVYNEQFF.

The chain uses TRBV6-1 and TRBJ1-4, with 7 nucleotides matching TRBD1. V was pared by 2 bases and J by 4 bases, with 10 bases of the junction left unmatched. The CDR3 runs to 17 residues. Germline-derived CDR1 and CDR2 are MNHNS and SASEGT. The DNA of the CDR3 is TGTGCCAGCAGTGAATCCCCCGGGACAGCTGGTAATGAAAAACTGTTTTTT. Encoded protein: CASSESPGTAGNEKLFF.

The chain uses TRBV7-9 and TRBJ2-1, with a tentative D call TRBD2 (6 bases). CDR3 length equals 19 residues. V gave up 0 bases and J gave up 2 bases, with 20 bases separating them. Germline values: CDR1 SEHNR, CDR2 FQNEAQ (reference sequence). CDR3 loop: CASSLARGLTRPAYNEQFF. CDR3 DNA: TGTGCCAGCAGCTTAGCGCGGGGACTCACCCGACCGGCCTACAATGAGCAGTTCTTC.

With respect to this clone: The identical CDR3 is also encoded by other nucleotide sequences in the sample. The V gene is TRBV2, the J gene TRBJ1-1; D gene ambiguous. V shed 6 bases and J shed 1 base, with 3 bases lying between them. This CDR3 has 11 amino acids. Germline V gives CDR1 SNHLY, CDR2 FYNNEI. CDR3 residues: CASSRNTEAFF. The CDR3 DNA is TGTGCCAGCAGCAGGAACACTGAAGCTTTCTTT.

The gene calls are TRBV7-2 and TRBJ2-7; 8 bases are a match to TRBD2. The CDR3 consists of 14 residues. Trimming at V came to 5 bases and at J to 6 bases, leaving 9 bases not matched to a gene. Germline CDR1 is SGHTA and CDR2 is FQGNSA. Here the CDR3 reads CASSADGGASEQYF. The CDR3 DNA follows: TGTGCCAGCAGCGCCGACGGGGGGGCCTCCGAGCAGTACTTC. Full variable domain (remainder filled in from reference TRBV7-2 and TRBJ2-7): GAGVSQSPSNKVTEKGKDVELRCDPISGHTALYWYRQSLGQGLEFLIYFQGNSAPDKSGLPSDRFSAERTGGSVSTLTIQRTQQEDSAVYLCASSADGGASEQYFGPGTRLTVT.

In regard to this clone: Sequence at one end of the junction differs from germline and may be a read error. This rearrangement joins TRBV13 to TRBJ1-6; D possibly corresponds to TRBD1 (5 bases). The CDR3 spans 15 residues. Germline V lookup: CDR1 PRHDT, CDR2 FYEKMQ (reference sequence). In DNA, the CDR3 is TGTGCCAGCAGCTCGGGCGGGGGGGATAATTCATCCCTCCACTTT. Protein sequence: CASSSGGGDNSSLHF.

The chain couples TRBV9 to TRBJ2-5, with TRBD1 matching over 7 bases. This CDR3 spans 14 amino acids. Germline trimming cut 2 bases from V and 2 bases from J; bases unmatched to any gene: 3. Germline V gene sequence: CDR1 SGDLS, CDR2 YYNGEE. DNA of the CDR3: TGTGCCAGCAGCGTCGACAGGGAACAAGAGACCCAGTACTTC. Protein product: CASSVDREQETQYF.

The chain combines TRBV30 with TRBJ1-5; TRBD1 is a possible D gene (5 bases). Germline CDR1 reads GTSNPN; CDR2 reads SVGIG (reference sequence). V dropped 4 bases and J dropped 1 base, with 8 bases sitting between them. The CDR3 totals 13 residues. The CDR3 protein is CAWNRGSNQPQHF. The CDR3, as DNA: TGTGCCTGGAATCGGGGCAGCAATCAGCCCCAGCATTTT. The full variable domain, in which reference TRBV30 and TRBJ1-5 provide the parts outside the CDR3, is SQTIHQWPATLVQPVGSPLSLECTVEGTSNPNLYWYRQAAGRGLQLLFYSVGIGQISSEVPQNLSASRPQDRQFILSSKKLLLSDSGFYLCAWNRGSNQPQHFGDGTRLSIL.

This clone was seen just once. The rearrangement links TRBV5-1 to TRBJ1-2; 9 bases align to TRBD1. This CDR3 is built from 15 residues. The germline gives CDR1 SGHRS, CDR2 YFSETQ. V trimming: 8 bases; J trimming: 6 bases; junction bases outside the gene matches: 14. The CDR3 DNA reads as TGCGCCAGTACGAGGTCGGGGGACAGGGACCATGGCTACACCTTC. Amino acid sequence: CASTRSGDRDHGYTF. The whole variable domain, filled in from reference TRBV5-1 and TRBJ1-2, reads KAGVTQTPRYLIKTRGQQVTLSCSPISGHRSVSWYQQTPGQGLQFLFEYFSETQRNKGNFPGRFSGRQFSNSRSEMNVSTLELGDSALYLCASTRSGDRDHGYTFGSGTRLTVV.

The chain combines TRBV3-1 (or the pseudogene TRBV3-2) with TRBJ2-1; TRBD2 agrees at 7 bases. Germline V lookup: CDR1 LGHDT, CDR2 YNNKEL (reference sequence). The J segment lost 0 bases and the V segment lost 1 base, leaving 3 bases of the junction unmatched. This CDR3 contains 16 residues. CDR3 residues: CASSQASGSSYNEQFF. DNA for the CDR3: TGTGCCAGCAGCCAAGCTAGCGGAAGCTCCTACAATGAGCAGTTCTTC.

The V and J genes are TRBV3-1 (or the pseudogene TRBV3-2) and TRBJ2-7, with 14 bases matching TRBD2. Per the germline V gene, CDR1 is LGHDT and CDR2 is YNNKEL (reference sequence). This CDR3 comprises 16 residues. V dropped 3 bases and J dropped 6; count of bases not matched to a gene: 7. CDR3 protein: CASSQLGTSGRPEQYF. The DNA for the CDR3 is TGTGCCAGCAGCCAGTTAGGGACTAGCGGGAGACCCGAGCAGTACTTC.

This chain links TRBV30 with TRBJ1-5; maybe TRBD1 (5 bases). The CDR3 length is 13 residues. Looked up from germline, CDR1 is GTSNPN and CDR2 is SVGIG (reference sequence). V was trimmed by 3 bases and J by 6 bases, leaving 12 bases between them. In DNA, the CDR3 is TGTGCCTGGAGCATAGGGGACGGTCAGCCCCAGCATTTT. It is translated as CAWSIGDGQPQHF.

The chain has TRBV6-1 and TRBJ1-5; D remains ambiguous. This CDR3 comprises 16 residues. V lost 4 bases and J 3 bases, leaving 16 bases between the germline ends. The germline V gene encodes CDR1 MNHNS and CDR2 SASEGT. This chain's CDR3 is CASSGREVEYNQPQHF. The CDR3 DNA reads TGTGCCAGCAGTGGGCGGGAGGTAGAATACAATCAGCCCCAGCATTTT.

The chain carries TRBV6-5 and TRBJ2-5; D might be TRBD2 (5 bases). There are 14 residues in the CDR3. Deletions cut 0 bases from V and 5 bases from J, with 10 bases between. Per germline, CDR1 MNHEY and CDR2 SVGAGI. The DNA for the CDR3 is TGTGCCAGCAGTTACTCTAGGGAGCAGGAGACCCAGTACTTC. As protein: CASSYSREQETQYF.

CDR3 in amino acids: CASSPSRWQATNTGELFF. The CDR3 DNA sequence: TGTGCCAGCAGCCCCTCTCGGTGGCAGGCTACAAACACCGGGGAGCTGTTTTTT. This rearrangement joins TRBV7-9 to TRBJ2-2, with no clear D. Per germline, CDR1 SEHNR and CDR2 FQNEAQ (reference sequence). The CDR3 spans 18 residues. V lost 5 bases and J lost 2, with 21 bases in between. Drawing the rest from reference TRBV7-9 and TRBJ2-2, the complete variable domain is DTGVSQNPRHKITKRGQNVTFRCDPISEHNRLYWYRQTLGQGPEFLTYFQNEAQLEKSRLLSDRFSAERPKGSFSTLEIQRTEQGDSAMYLCASSPSRWQATNTGELFFGEGSRLTVL.

Details on this clone: The same CDR3 also results from other DNA sequences found in this sample. The chain links TRBV6-5 to TRBJ2-7; 7 nucleotides line up with TRBD1. The germline gives CDR1 MNHEY, CDR2 SVGAGI. Germline trimming cut 2 bases from V and 3 bases from J; bases unmatched to any gene: 1. The CDR3 totals 13 residues. This CDR3 reads CASSYGTDYEQYF. The DNA for the CDR3 is TGTGCCAGCAGTTACGGGACAGACTACGAGCAGTACTTC.

CDR3 loop: CASSRITRAAGNGYTF. DNA of the CDR3: TGTGCCAGCAGCCGCATAACCCGGGCCGCGGGGAATGGCTACACCTTC. V usage is TRBV13 and J usage is TRBJ1-2, with D unclear. Germline V gives CDR1 PRHDT, CDR2 FYEKMQ (reference sequence). V was trimmed by 5 bases and J by 6 bases, leaving 22 bases between them. The CDR3 runs 16 residues. Using reference TRBV13 and TRBJ1-2 for the parts outside the CDR3, the full variable domain is AAGVIQSPRHLIKEKRETATLKCYPIPRHDTVYWYQQGPGQDPQFLISFYEKMQSDKGSIPDRFSAQQFSDYHSELNMSSLELGDSALYFCASSRITRAAGNGYTFGSGTRLTVV.

The chain couples TRBV7-9 to TRBJ1-2, with D possibly being TRBD1 (5 bases). Trimming left V 7 bases short and J 4 bases short, with 22 bases between. CDR1 is SEHNR and CDR2 is FQNEAQ in the germline V gene (reference sequence). The CDR3 has 16 residues. The CDR3 loop reads CASTPRVIYDSYGYTF. CDR3 in DNA: TGTGCCAGCACCCCCAGGGTAATATACGACTCCTATGGCTACACCTTC.